A single TCR beta chain is shown here with its context. TCRdb's table, derived via immunoSEQ multiplex PCR, lists solely in-frame clones and lacks some. Counted here are some 150,000 clones, 88% occurring once; the ten biggest clones make up about 15%. These data come from a study of T cell responses to AZD1222 COVID-19 vaccine. Study information: Some second doses came at about 4 weeks and others at about 12 weeks; these were pooled.

Germline lookup yields CDR1 DFQATT and CDR2 SNEGSKA (reference sequence). The CDR3 has 11 amino acids. V was pared by 6 bases and J by 4 bases, with 6 bases between. The specimen comprised peripheral blood, sampled on day 0 of AZD1222 vaccination. The chain recombines TRBV20-1 with TRBJ2-2; no definite D call. The origin of this receptor is an adult in good health. The CDR3 DNA follows: TGCAGTGCAAGGATCACCGGGGAGCTGTTTTTT. Residues: CSARITGELFF.